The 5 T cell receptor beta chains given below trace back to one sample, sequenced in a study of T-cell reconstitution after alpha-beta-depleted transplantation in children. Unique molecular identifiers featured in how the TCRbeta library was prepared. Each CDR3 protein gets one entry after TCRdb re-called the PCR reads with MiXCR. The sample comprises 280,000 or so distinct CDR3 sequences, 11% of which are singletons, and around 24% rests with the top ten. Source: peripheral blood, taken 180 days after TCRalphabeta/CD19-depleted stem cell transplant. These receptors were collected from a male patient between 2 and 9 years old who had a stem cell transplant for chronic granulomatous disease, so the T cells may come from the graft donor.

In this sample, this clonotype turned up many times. This chain's CDR3 is CASSHSGGTTDTQYF. The CDR3 bases are TGTGCCAGCAGCCATTCGGGGGGGACCACAGATACGCAGTATTTT. The gene calls are TRBV9 and TRBJ2-3; TRBD2 aligns across 8 bases. V lost 4 bases and J lost 2; bases outside the gene matches: 6. The CDR3 is 15 residues long. The germline gives CDR1 SGDLS, CDR2 YYNGEE.

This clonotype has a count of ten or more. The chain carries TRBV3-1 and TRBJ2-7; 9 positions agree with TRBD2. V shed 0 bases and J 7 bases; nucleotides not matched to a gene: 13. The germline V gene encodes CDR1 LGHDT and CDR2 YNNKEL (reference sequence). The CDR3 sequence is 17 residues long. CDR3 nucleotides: TGTGCCAGCAGCCAAGATGTCGTCGCGGGGGGGCTGTGGGAGCAGTACTTC. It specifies CASSQDVVAGGLWEQYF.

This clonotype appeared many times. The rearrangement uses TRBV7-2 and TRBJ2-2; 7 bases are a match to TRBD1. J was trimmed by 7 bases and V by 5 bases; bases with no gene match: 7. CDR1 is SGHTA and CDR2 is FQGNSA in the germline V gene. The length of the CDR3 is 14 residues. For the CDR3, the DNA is TGTGCCAGCAGCAAACAGGGGCCCATCGGGGAGCTGTTTTTT. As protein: CASSKQGPIGELFF.

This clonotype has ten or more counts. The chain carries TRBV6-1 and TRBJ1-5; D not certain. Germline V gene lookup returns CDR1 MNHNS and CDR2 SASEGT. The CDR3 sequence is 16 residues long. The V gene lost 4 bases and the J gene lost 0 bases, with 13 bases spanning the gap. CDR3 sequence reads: CASSGLDGVSNQPQHF. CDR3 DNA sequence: TGTGCCAGCAGTGGCCTAGATGGGGTTAGCAATCAGCCCCAGCATTTT.

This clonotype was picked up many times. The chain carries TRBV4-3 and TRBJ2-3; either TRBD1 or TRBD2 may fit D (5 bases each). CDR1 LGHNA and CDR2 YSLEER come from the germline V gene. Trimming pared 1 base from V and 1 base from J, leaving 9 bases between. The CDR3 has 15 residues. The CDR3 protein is CASSQVGGGTDTQYF. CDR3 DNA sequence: TGCGCCAGCAGCCAAGTTGGGGGAGGCACAGATACGCAGTATTTT.